What follows are 24 T cell receptor beta chains derived from one specimen sequenced in a study of blood T cell repertoires in COVID-19. TCRdb keeps only in-frame clones here, not all; method: immunoSEQ multiplex PCR. The sample yields 200,000 to 250,000 clones, roughly 89% seen once. Source material: peripheral blood. The receptors stem from a man aged 55 to 69 who had recovered from COVID-19.

The table lists this clone with a count of one. The chain recombines TRBV18 with TRBJ1-1; D is unresolved. This CDR3 is 16 amino acids long. V was cut by 2 bases and J by 1 base, with 14 bases left in between. The germline V gene has CDR1 KGHSH and CDR2 LQKENI. The CDR3 DNA reads TGTGCCAGCTCACCAACGATGGCAGGATGGAACACTGAAGCTTTCTTT. Translated: CASSPTMAGWNTEAFF.

The chain combines TRBV18 with TRBJ1-2, with D perhaps TRBD1 (6 bases). Germline V gene lookup returns CDR1 KGHSH and CDR2 LQKENI. The V and J ends lost 3 bases and 7 bases respectively, with 21 bases between them. The CDR3 is made up of 16 amino acids. The CDR3 sequence is CASSPANRGGAFGYTF. The CDR3 nucleotides are TGTGCCAGCTCACCCGCGAACCGGGGGGGGGCATTTGGCTACACCTTC.

The sample holds one count of this clone. The chain has TRBV2 and TRBJ2-1, with TRBD2 matching over 14 bases. Germline values: CDR1 SNHLY, CDR2 FYNNEI. CDR3 size: 15 residues. V trimming: 5 bases; J trimming: 6 bases; junction bases outside the gene matches: 3. CDR3 amino acids: CASSPGLAGVNEQFF. CDR3 bases: TGTGCCAGCAGTCCGGGACTAGCGGGAGTCAATGAGCAGTTCTTC.

CDR3 loop: CASSMRASTDTQYF. Written as DNA, the CDR3 is TGTGCCAGTAGTATGCGGGCCAGCACAGATACGCAGTATTTT. The chain couples TRBV19 to TRBJ2-3; D may be TRBD2 (5 bases). The CDR3 has 14 residues. Between the trimmed V and J ends, which lost 3 bases and 0 bases, there was a span of 7 bases. Germline V gene lookup returns CDR1 LNHDA and CDR2 SQIVND (reference sequence).

The V call is TRBV11-2, the J call TRBJ2-1, with 13 bases that match TRBD2. This CDR3 region has 16 residues. From germline, CDR1 is SGHAT and CDR2 FQNNGV. V gave up 4 bases and J gave up 10 bases; unmatched junction bases: 10. For the CDR3, the DNA is TGTGCCAGCAGCTCACTAGCGGGAGGGCGCGGGGGGGAGCAGTTCTTC. It is translated as CASSSLAGGRGGEQFF.

This chain joins TRBV29-1 and TRBJ1-1; 9 bases agree with TRBD1. CDR1 is SQVTM and CDR2 is ANQGSEA in the germline V gene. The CDR3 length is 13 residues. The V and J ends lost 7 bases and 3 bases, in that order; junction bases with no gene match: 6. This chain's CDR3 is CSARGQGHTEAFF. The CDR3 nucleotides read TGCAGCGCGAGGGGACAGGGCCACACTGAAGCTTTCTTT.

V gene TRBV6-5 combines with J gene TRBJ2-5, with TRBD1 matching over 7 bases. Trimming took 8 bases from V and 4 from J; bases not matched to a gene: 10. CDR1 is MNHEY, CDR2 SVGAGI, per germline. CDR3 length: 14 residues. The CDR3 here is CASLIQGTRETQYF. CDR3 sequence (DNA): TGTGCCAGCCTGATACAGGGGACGCGAGAGACCCAGTACTTC.

J is TRBJ2-7 and V is TRBV7-9; TRBD1 matches 7 bases. Germline CDR1 is SEHNR and CDR2 is FQNEAQ (reference sequence). Trimming took 5 bases from V and 1 from J; bases not matched to a gene: 11. CDR3 length: 16 residues. CDR3 in DNA: TGTGCCAGCAGCCCTAACCCGACAGGGACATCCTACGAGCAGTACTTC. Protein product: CASSPNPTGTSYEQYF.

In its sample, this clone was seen once. The rearrangement links TRBV7-9 to TRBJ2-5, with 13 bases aligning to TRBD2. The CDR3 sequence is 15 residues long. Trimming removed 4 bases from V and 5 bases from J; junction bases left unmatched: 4. The germline CDR1 and CDR2 sequences are SEHNR and FQNEAQ (reference sequence). CDR3 sequence: CASSSGTSGTETQYF. The CDR3 nucleotides are TGTGCCAGCAGCTCCGGGACTAGCGGGACTGAGACCCAGTACTTC.

The CDR3 is CACNLRGGGGQETQYF. CDR3 nucleotides: TGTGCCTGTAACCTGAGGGGGGGAGGGGGTCAAGAGACCCAGTACTTC. This chain uses TRBV30 with TRBJ2-5; D is possibly TRBD2 (7 bases). This CDR3 has 16 amino acids. Per germline, CDR1 GTSNPN and CDR2 SVGIG (reference sequence). Trimming cost V 6 bases and J 2 bases, with 22 bases left between them. Full variable domain (missing parts from reference TRBV30 and TRBJ2-5): SQTIHQWPATLVQPVGSPLSLECTVEGTSNPNLYWYRQAAGRGLQLLFYSVGIGQISSEVPQNLSASRPQDRQFILSSKKLLLSDSGFYLCACNLRGGGGQETQYFGPGTRLLVL.

The chain carries TRBV27 and TRBJ2-3; maybe TRBD1 (6 bases). Germline CDR1 reads MNHEY; CDR2 reads SMNVEV (reference sequence). This CDR3 contains 16 residues. Deletions cut 1 base from V and 3 bases from J, with 14 bases between. Here the CDR3 DNA reads TGTGCCAGCAGTTTATTCCCAGGGGTAAAAACAGATACGCAGTATTTT. It specifies CASSLFPGVKTDTQYF.

J is TRBJ2-3 and V is TRBV5-1; D is unclear. Germline V gene data show CDR1 as SGHRS and CDR2 as YFSETQ. This CDR3 spans 14 amino acids. V lost 0 bases, J lost 1 base, and 6 bases lay in between. CDR3 residues: CASSLVSGTDTQYF. In nucleotides, the CDR3 is TGCGCCAGCAGCTTGGTTTCAGGCACAGATACGCAGTATTTT. Looking up the rest from reference TRBV5-1 and TRBJ2-3 gives the full variable domain: KAGVTQTPRYLIKTRGQQVTLSCSPISGHRSVSWYQQTPGQGLQFLFEYFSETQRNKGNFPGRFSGRQFSNSRSEMNVSTLELGDSALYLCASSLVSGTDTQYFGPGTRLTVL.

This clone was detected only once. Written as DNA, the CDR3 is TGCGCCAGCAGCCAAGAGGGGGCAGTCTACGAGCAGTACTTC. This encodes CASSQEGAVYEQYF. The rearrangement joins TRBV4-3 to TRBJ2-7, with a possible D match to TRBD1 (6 bases). CDR1 is LGHNA and CDR2 is YSLEER in the germline V gene. V was cut by 0 bases and J by 3 bases, with 9 bases left in between. This CDR3 is built from 14 residues.

The rearrangement joins TRBV6-5 to TRBJ1-5, with a tentative D call TRBD1 (6 bases). V gave up 11 bases and J gave up 4 bases, with 15 bases separating them. Germline V gene lookup returns CDR1 MNHEY and CDR2 SVGAGI. The CDR3 is 13 amino acids. CDR3 nucleotides: TGTGCCTCCTCGAAGGGGGGGAATCAGCCCCAGCATTTT. Translation: CASSKGGNQPQHF.

V gene TRBV19 combines with J gene TRBJ2-1, with TRBD2 matching over 10 bases. The trim removed 1 base at V and 6 bases at J, leaving 3 bases unmatched. CDR3 length equals 15 residues. Looked up from germline, CDR1 is LNHDA and CDR2 is SQIVND (reference sequence). The CDR3 DNA reads TGTGCCAGTAGTATAGGGTCTAGCGGGAGCAATGAGCAGTTCTTC. Its protein is CASSIGSSGSNEQFF.

The chain links TRBV5-8 to TRBJ2-5; a possible D gene is TRBD2 (6 bases). With 5 bases removed from V and 4 bases from J, the gap between germline ends came to 21 bases. The CDR3 consists of 16 residues. Per the germline V gene, CDR1 is SGHTS and CDR2 is YDEGEE. In DNA form, the CDR3 reads TGTGCCAGCAGTTTATCTTACGGGGGAGATGGAGAGACCCAGTACTTC. Translating it yields CASSLSYGGDGETQYF.

The chain is built from TRBV15 and TRBJ2-1; D not certain. The length of the CDR3 is 13 residues. Trimming cost V 6 bases and J 0 bases, with 6 bases left between them. Germline CDR1 LNHNV, CDR2 YYDKDF (reference sequence). CDR3 sequence (DNA): TGTGCCACCAGTGGCGGCTCCTACAATGAGCAGTTCTTC. Its protein product is CATSGGSYNEQFF.

J is TRBJ2-5 and V is TRBV12-3 or TRBV12-4, with D hard to call. The CDR3 has 11 amino acids. Trimming pared 8 bases from V and 6 bases from J, leaving 10 bases between. CDR3 amino acids: CASAQYQTQYF. CDR3 coding DNA: TGTGCCAGCGCTCAGTACCAGACCCAGTACTTC.

This clone was picked up a small number of times. This chain joins TRBV7-9 and TRBJ1-3; 9 nucleotides line up with TRBD1. Germline assignment: CDR1 SEHNR and CDR2 FQNEAQ (reference sequence). The CDR3 covers 17 residues. With V trimmed by 5 bases and J by 0 bases, 8 bases remained unmatched. This CDR3 reads CASSQLRDRVSGNTIYF. The CDR3 bases are TGTGCCAGCAGCCAACTCCGGGACAGGGTCTCTGGAAACACCATATATTTT.

This chain links TRBV5-1 with TRBJ1-2; D not certain. Per the germline V gene, CDR1 is SGHRS and CDR2 is YFSETQ. This CDR3 spans 15 amino acids. Trimming stripped 0 bases from V and 8 bases from J, with 17 bases between. Written as DNA, the CDR3 is TGCGCCAGCAGCTTGGCCTCGGGATCATCAGGCGGCTACACCTTC. Its protein product is CASSLASGSSGGYTF.

V and J are TRBV18 and TRBJ2-3; 7 bases map to TRBD2. Losses at the gene ends were 0 bases for V and 3 bases for J; bases not matched to a gene: 3. The CDR3 sequence is 15 residues long. Per germline, CDR1 KGHSH and CDR2 LQKENI. CDR3 loop: CASSPPKGGTDTQYF. The CDR3 nucleotides read TGTGCCAGCTCACCACCTAAGGGAGGGACAGATACGCAGTATTTT.

This chain joins TRBV7-3 and TRBJ1-1; D is unresolved. Germline values: CDR1 SGHTA, CDR2 FQGTGA. This CDR3 has 13 amino acids. V was pared by 2 bases and J by 1 base, with 5 bases between. The chain's CDR3 is CASSLSQNTEAFF. CDR3 in DNA: TGTGCCAGCAGCTTATCCCAGAACACTGAAGCTTTCTTT. The whole variable domain, remainder taken from reference TRBV7-3 and TRBJ1-1, is GAGVSQTPSNKVTEKGKYVELRCDPISGHTALYWYRQSLGQGPEFLIYFQGTGAADDSGLPNDRFFAVRPEGSVSTLKIQRTERGDSAVYLCASSLSQNTEAFFGQGTRLTVV.

The chain employs TRBV6-5 and TRBJ2-3, with TRBD2 as a possible D gene (5 bases). Germline-derived CDR1 and CDR2 are MNHEY and SVGAGI. V lost 3 bases to trimming and J lost 6 bases, with 10 bases between them. The CDR3 is 13 amino acids. This CDR3 is CASSYRGYDTQYF. The CDR3 DNA reads as TGTGCCAGCAGTTATCGAGGGTATGATACGCAGTATTTT.

The chain employs TRBV18 and TRBJ2-7, with D possibly being TRBD2 (5 bases). There are 14 residues in the CDR3. V was trimmed by 4 bases and J by 2 bases, leaving 12 bases between them. CDR1 and CDR2 (germline): KGHSH, LQKENI. The CDR3 sequence: CASSRGEGTYEQYF. CDR3 nucleotides: TGTGCCAGCTCACGTGGCGAGGGAACCTACGAGCAGTACTTC. The whole variable domain, remainder taken from reference TRBV18 and TRBJ2-7, is NAGVMQNPRHLVRRRGQEARLRCSPMKGHSHVYWYRQLPEEGLKFMVYLQKENIIDESGMPKERFSAEFPKEGPSILRIQQVVRGDSAAYFCASSRGEGTYEQYFGPGTRLTVT.